The 24 T cell receptor beta chains below were found in one sample sequenced in a study of Graves' ophthalmopathy and Graves' hyperthyroidism. Investigators amplified TCR beta CDR3 regions from RNA transcripts. The first round was an RT-PCR with HTBI primers, and the second round was a multiplex PCR. Using its own MiXCR run on the multiplex PCR reads, TCRdb lists one record per CDR3 protein. Of about 700,000 distinct CDR3 sequences listed, roughly 40% are singletons. The material sequenced was peripheral blood. The receptors derive from an adult man with Graves' ophthalmopathy.

The CDR3, as DNA: TGCAGCGTTGCAGGCTCGGCGGCGGGACTCTCCGATGGTGATGAGCAGTTCTTC. It yields the protein CSVAGSAAGLSDGDEQFF. This chain uses TRBV29-1 with TRBJ2-5; tentatively, D is TRBD2 (6 bases). The J call may be mistaken, given a closer DNA end match to TRBJ2-1. CDR3 length equals 18 residues. CDR1 and CDR2 from the germline V gene are SQVTM and ANQGSEA.

This clonotype was seen only a few times. V usage is TRBV25-1 and J usage is TRBJ2-2; D not resolved. The CDR3 contains 15 residues. V lost 4 bases and J 7 bases, leaving 16 bases between the germline ends. Germline V CDR1 and CDR2: MGHDK, SYGVNS. For the CDR3, the DNA is TGTGCCAGCAGTGCTAGAGAGTCCCTCGGCGGGGAGCTGTTTTTT. It encodes CASSARESLGGELFF. The complete variable domain, with remaining parts taken from reference TRBV25-1 and TRBJ2-2, reads EADIYQTPRYLVIGTGKKITLECSQTMGHDKMYWYQQDPGMELHLIHYSYGVNSTEKGDLSSESTVSRIRTEHFPLTLESARPSHTSQYLCASSARESLGGELFFGEGSRLTVL.

This chain links TRBV7-9 with TRBJ2-6, with D unresolved. V dropped 5 bases and J dropped 4 bases, with 15 bases sitting between them. Per the germline V gene, CDR1 is SEHNR and CDR2 is FQNEAQ (reference sequence). This CDR3 has 16 residues. CDR3 amino acids: CASSPTPGFGANVLTF. For the CDR3, the DNA is TGTGCCAGCAGCCCCACCCCGGGCTTCGGGGCCAACGTCCTGACTTTC.

This chain links TRBV6-5 with TRBJ2-5; 7 bases are shared with TRBD2. The CDR3 has 13 amino acids. Looked up from germline, CDR1 is MNHEY and CDR2 is SVGAGI. Trimming removed 4 bases from V and 11 bases from J; junction bases left unmatched: 10. CDR3 bases: TGTGCCAGCAGTTCCTACTTGGGGGGGGAGCAGTACTTC. Translating it yields CASSSYLGGEQYF.

Only a few counts were recorded for this clonotype. The chain recombines TRBV20-1 with TRBJ2-7; 9 nucleotides agree with TRBD2. Germline CDR1 reads DFQATT; CDR2 reads SNEGSKA (reference sequence). The CDR3 has 14 residues. Losses at the gene ends were 5 bases for V and 3 bases for J; bases not matched to a gene: 8. This CDR3 reads CSAVSGRRNYEQYF. CDR3 DNA: TGCAGTGCTGTAAGCGGGAGGCGGAACTACGAGCAGTACTTC.

The genes are TRBV25-1 and TRBJ1-1, with unresolved D. Germline CDR1 MGHDK, CDR2 SYGVNS. This CDR3 has 13 residues. V lost 8 bases and J 11 bases, leaving 21 bases between the germline ends. The CDR3 DNA sequence: TGTGCCAGCTCACCACCGCCCGGGGTGAATGCTTTCTTT. Translating gives CASSPPPGVNAFF. The full variable domain, its missing parts supplied by reference TRBV25-1 and TRBJ1-1, is EADIYQTPRYLVIGTGKKITLECSQTMGHDKMYWYQQDPGMELHLIHYSYGVNSTEKGDLSSESTVSRIRTEHFPLTLESARPSHTSQYLCASSPPPGVNAFFGQGTRLTVV.

Points on this clonotype: A much bigger clone sits one base away, suggesting this may be a read error. The rearrangement uses TRBV6-1 and TRBJ2-7; possible D gene TRBD1, 6 bases. The CDR3 is 12 residues long. Germline lookup yields CDR1 MNHNS and CDR2 SASEGT. Trimming cost V 6 bases and J 5 bases, with 11 bases left between them. CDR3 coding DNA: TGTGCCAGCAGCCCCGAGGGGGACGAGCAGTACTTC. Translated, it gives CASSPEGDEQYF.

This clonotype was seen ten or more times. The chain combines TRBV10-3 with TRBJ2-5; 11 bases are shared with TRBD2. The length of the CDR3 is 15 residues. Trimming cost V 6 bases and J 5 bases; bases outside gene matches: 8. CDR1 and CDR2 (germline): ENHRY, SYGVKD. This CDR3 reads CAISEPSGRYETQYF. The DNA for the CDR3 is TGTGCCATCAGCGAGCCTAGCGGGAGGTACGAGACCCAGTACTTC.

The V and J genes are TRBV28 and TRBJ2-5; a possible D gene is TRBD2 (5 bases). Germline loops: CDR1 MDHEN, CDR2 SYDVKM. V lost 6 bases and J 7 bases, leaving 12 bases between the germline ends. This CDR3 is 12 amino acids long. This CDR3 is CASSPGFGTQYF. CDR3 bases: TGTGCCAGCAGCCCGGGGTTTGGGACCCAGTACTTC.

This clonotype was recorded many times. This sequence joins TRBV7-2 and TRBJ2-7; no clear D gene. Trimming cost V 2 bases and J 7 bases, with 15 bases left between them. This CDR3 is built from 14 residues. Germline V gene data show CDR1 as SGHTA and CDR2 as FQGNSA. The CDR3 sequence: CASSLTSPMEEQYF. The CDR3 DNA reads as TGTGCCAGCAGCTTAACAAGTCCCATGGAGGAGCAGTACTTC.

As to this clonotype: A junction end diverges from the germline sequence, so it may reflect a read error. The chain joins TRBV24-1 to TRBJ1-5; no reliable D call. The CDR3 is 15 amino acids. Germline V gives CDR1 KGHDR, CDR2 SFDVKD. CDR3 amino acids: CASSEAGGLVQPQHF. CDR3 in DNA: TGTGCCAGCAGTGAAGCAGGAGGGCTCGTTCAGCCCCAGCATTTT.

The chain carries TRBV25-1 and TRBJ2-6; possibly TRBD2 for D (6 bases). The CDR3 totals 19 residues. Germline loops: CDR1 MGHDK, CDR2 SYGVNS. V was clipped by 4 bases and J by 2 bases, with 21 bases between them. The CDR3 reads CASSGGEGRGAPGANVLTF. The CDR3 nucleotides are TGTGCCAGCAGTGGGGGGGAAGGACGCGGGGCCCCTGGGGCCAACGTCCTGACTTTC.

In its sample, this clonotype was seen many times. The V gene is TRBV25-1, the J gene TRBJ1-6, with a weak D call TRBD1 (5 bases). The CDR3 covers 14 residues. Deletions cut 7 bases from V and 10 bases from J, with 17 bases between. Germline V gene data show CDR1 as MGHDK and CDR2 as SYGVNS. The CDR3 loop is CASNHRDHVSPLHF. CDR3 DNA: TGTGCCAGCAACCACCGGGACCACGTCTCACCCCTCCACTTT.

The chain employs TRBV25-1 and TRBJ2-2; 9 bases align to TRBD2. Germline V gives CDR1 MGHDK, CDR2 SYGVNS. CDR3 length equals 18 residues. With V trimmed by 6 bases and J by 2 bases, 13 bases remained unmatched. The CDR3 bases are TGTGCCAGCAGGACCGGACTAGCGTTCGGAACCAACACCGGGGAGCTGTTTTTT. Residues: CASRTGLAFGTNTGELFF.

This chain uses TRBV5-6 with TRBJ1-5; possible D gene TRBD1, 5 bases. The ends were cut back, 0 bases at V and 9 bases at J, with 16 bases in the middle. The CDR3 is 15 residues long. CDR1 is SGHDT, CDR2 YYEEEE, per germline. The CDR3 loop reads CASSLAGAAQWPQHF. The CDR3 bases are TGTGCCAGCAGCTTGGCCGGGGCGGCACAATGGCCCCAGCATTTT.

The sample holds many counts of this clonotype. This chain connects TRBV29-1 to TRBJ1-1; D might be TRBD1 (5 bases). Trimming pared 0 bases from V and 3 bases from J, leaving 11 bases between. The CDR3 is made up of 14 amino acids. The germline V gene encodes CDR1 SQVTM and CDR2 ANQGSEA. The CDR3 loop reads CSVEDTQGHTEAFF. CDR3 DNA sequence: TGCAGCGTTGAAGATACGCAGGGACACACTGAAGCTTTCTTT.

A few counts support this clonotype. The chain has TRBV9 and TRBJ1-3; D ambiguous. Trimming left V 0 bases short and J 0 bases short, with 13 bases between. The V gene's germline CDR1 is SGDLS and CDR2 YYNGEE. This CDR3 region has 17 residues. In DNA form, the CDR3 reads TGTGCCAGCAGCGTAGCTTTTGCCGGAAGCTCTGGAAACACCATATATTTT. Amino acid sequence: CASSVAFAGSSGNTIYF. The whole variable domain, filled in from reference TRBV9 and TRBJ1-3, reads DSGVTQTPKHLITATGQRVTLRCSPRSGDLSVYWYQQSLDQGLQFLIQYYNGEERAKGNILERFSAQQFPDLHSELNLSSLELGDSALYFCASSVAFAGSSGNTIYFGEGSWLTVV.

The rearrangement links TRBV11-2 to TRBJ1-2; TRBD1 aligns across 9 bases. V shed 5 bases, J shed 4 bases, and the junction held 5 bases outside the gene matches. This CDR3 is built from 14 residues. Germline-derived CDR1 and CDR2 are SGHAT and FQNNGV. The CDR3 sequence is CASSQDRGTYGYTF. Here the CDR3 DNA reads TGTGCCAGCAGCCAAGACAGGGGGACCTATGGCTACACCTTC.

This clonotype was detected many times. This chain joins TRBV10-3 and TRBJ2-6; 7 nucleotides match TRBD1. J was trimmed by 2 bases and V by 5 bases; bases with no gene match: 6. The CDR3 extends over 16 amino acids. Germline CDR1 ENHRY, CDR2 SYGVKD. This CDR3 is CAISFQQGAGANVLTF. CDR3 in DNA: TGTGCCATCAGTTTTCAGCAGGGGGCTGGGGCCAACGTCCTGACTTTC.

This chain links TRBV10-3 with TRBJ2-5; 8 nucleotides line up with TRBD1. Germline CDR1 and CDR2: ENHRY and SYGVKD. There are 15 residues in the CDR3. The V gene end was trimmed by 6 bases and the J gene end by 9 bases; junction bases not matched to a gene: 15. CDR3: CAIRGGTGLNQPQYF. In DNA form, the CDR3 reads TGTGCCATCAGAGGAGGGACAGGCCTCAATCAGCCCCAGTACTTC.

This clonotype appeared a few times. V and J are TRBV7-2 and TRBJ2-2; 7 nucleotides align to TRBD1. Germline-derived CDR1 and CDR2 are SGHTA and FQGNSA. Trimming took 5 bases from V and 5 from J; bases not matched to a gene: 8. The CDR3 covers 15 residues. CDR3 protein: CASSARGGFTGELFF. The CDR3 coding sequence is TGTGCCAGCAGCGCCCGAGGGGGCTTTACCGGGGAGCTGTTTTTT.

Comments on this clonotype: This CDR3 is missing its conserved last phenylalanine or tryptophan, likely due to a read error. It is unclear where the CDR3 begins or ends on the DNA, so no DNA is shown, and the CDR3 is as TCRdb lists it. The V call is TRBV29-1, the J call TRBJ1-2; TRBD1, as called in the table, went unchecked against the DNA. The CDR3 is made up of 10 amino acids, end residues included. Germline assignment: CDR1 SQVTM and CDR2 ANQGSEA. CDR3 loop: CSAVRDSYCS.

The chain couples TRBV2 to TRBJ2-7; TRBD2 might be the D (7 bases). Trimming shortened V by 3 bases and J by 4 bases, and 13 bases separated the two germline ends. There are 14 residues in the CDR3. Germline-derived CDR1 and CDR2 are SNHLY and FYNNEI. CDR3 nucleotide sequence: TGTGCCAGCAGTGAGGGGGGGCTTAAATACGAGCAGTACTTC. Translated: CASSEGGLKYEQYF.

In this sample, this clonotype turned up once. This sequence joins TRBV2 and TRBJ2-7; 11 positions match TRBD1. The V gene end was trimmed by 6 bases and the J gene end by 6 bases; junction bases not matched to a gene: 7. There are 14 residues in the CDR3. In germline, CDR1 is SNHLY, CDR2 FYNNEI. CDR3 in DNA: TGTGCCAGCAGAGCGGGACAGGGGGAGGTCGAGCAGTACTTC. This codes for CASRAGQGEVEQYF.